The TCR beta chain described here comes from a study of shared T cell receptors in the human thymus. Trimming removed 3 bases from V and 4 bases from J; junction bases left unmatched: 8. CDR3 length: 18 residues. Germline V gene lookup returns CDR1 SGHTA and CDR2 FQGTGA. Only in-frame clones appear in the TCRdb table, and some are missing; sequencing was by immunoSEQ multiplex PCR. The sample carries hundreds of thousands of clones, approximately 87% recorded once. These same records also appear under a second study, on human thymus T cells. This second report adds: Corrective heart surgery yielded resections, and these provided the thymus tissue.

This TCR came from a boy under two years old with a congenital heart defect. The chain combines TRBV7-3 with TRBJ2-3; 15 bases map to TRBD2. Sequencing was done on a sample of thymocytes. The chain's CDR3 is CASSFRRGLAGGADTQYF. DNA of the CDR3: TGTGCCAGCAGCTTCCGGCGGGGACTAGCGGGAGGAGCAGATACGCAGTATTTT.